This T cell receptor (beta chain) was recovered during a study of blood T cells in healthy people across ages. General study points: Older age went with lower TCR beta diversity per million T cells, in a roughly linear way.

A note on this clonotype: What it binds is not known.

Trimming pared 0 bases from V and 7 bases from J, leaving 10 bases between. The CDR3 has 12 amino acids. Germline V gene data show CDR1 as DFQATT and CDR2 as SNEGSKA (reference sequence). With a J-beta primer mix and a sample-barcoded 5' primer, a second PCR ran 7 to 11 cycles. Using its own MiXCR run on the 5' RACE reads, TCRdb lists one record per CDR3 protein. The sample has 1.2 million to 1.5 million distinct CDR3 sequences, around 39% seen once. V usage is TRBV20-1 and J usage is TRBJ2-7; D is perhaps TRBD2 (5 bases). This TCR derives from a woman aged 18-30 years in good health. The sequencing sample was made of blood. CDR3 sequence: CSARDLAEEQYF. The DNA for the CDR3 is TGCAGTGCTAGAGATCTAGCAGAGGAGCAGTACTTC.